Below, 16 T cell receptor beta chains from the same sample are listed, as sequenced in a study of blood T cell repertoires in COVID-19. Using immunoSEQ multiplex PCR, the repertoire was profiled, and TCRdb retains in-frame clones only, with some absent. The sample lists some 370,000 clones; 90% were seen once. Material: peripheral blood. The source is a young man with active or convalescent COVID-19.

The chain joins TRBV6-4 to TRBJ2-1; 8 bases match TRBD2. With V trimmed by 4 bases and J by 2 bases, 1 base remained unmatched. CDR1 MRHNA and CDR2 SNTAGT come from the germline V gene. The length of the CDR3 is 14 residues. In DNA, the CDR3 is TGTGCCAGCAGTGCCGGGGGGGCCTACAATGAGCAGTTCTTC. This encodes CASSAGGAYNEQFF.

This clone was counted between two and nine times. This rearrangement joins TRBV21-1 to TRBJ1-1. TRBV21-1 is deemed a pseudogene. This CDR3 comprises 12 residues. The CDR3 region is CASSGGDTEAFF. In DNA form, the CDR3 reads TGTGCCAGCAGCGGGGGGGACACTGAAGCTTTCTTT.

The chain recombines TRBV18 with TRBJ1-4; 9 bases are a match to TRBD1. In germline, CDR1 is KGHSH, CDR2 LQKENI. Trimming at V came to 6 bases and at J to 3 bases, leaving 5 bases not matched to a gene. This CDR3 spans 15 amino acids. CDR3 loop: CASSPGQGPNEKLFF. DNA of the CDR3: TGTGCCAGCTCCCCAGGACAGGGGCCTAATGAAAAACTGTTTTTT.

This clone is a singleton in its sample. The CDR3 coding sequence is TGCGCCAGCAGCCAGCCGGGACTAGCCGCTGAGCAGTTCTTC. Amino acids: CASSQPGLAAEQFF. The V call is TRBV4-1, the J call TRBJ2-1; 9 positions agree with TRBD2. J gave up 9 bases and V 3 bases, and 6 bases lay outside the gene matches. CDR3 length: 14 amino acids. Germline loops: CDR1 MGHRA, CDR2 YSYEKL.

J is TRBJ2-3 and V is TRBV3-1 (or the pseudogene TRBV3-2); 13 bases agree with TRBD2. V was clipped by 4 bases and J by 0 bases; unmatched bases: 7. CDR1 and CDR2 from the germline V gene are LGHDT and YNNKEL (reference sequence). There are 18 residues in the CDR3. The CDR3 reads CASSPEGLAGLSTDTQYF. CDR3 DNA sequence: TGTGCCAGCAGCCCCGAGGGACTAGCGGGGCTCAGCACAGATACGCAGTATTTT.

This rearrangement joins TRBV7-9 to TRBJ2-5; TRBD1 matches at 7 bases. The CDR3 spans 15 residues. J lost 5 bases, V lost 5 bases, and 11 bases had no gene match. The V gene's germline CDR1 is SEHNR and CDR2 FQNEAQ (reference sequence). CDR3 protein: CASSPDRVQGETQYF. The CDR3, as DNA: TGTGCCAGCAGCCCCGACAGGGTTCAGGGGGAGACCCAGTACTTC. Together with reference TRBV7-9 and TRBJ2-5, the CDR3 gives the full variable domain: DTGVSQNPRHKITKRGQNVTFRCDPISEHNRLYWYRQTLGQGPEFLTYFQNEAQLEKSRLLSDRFSAERPKGSFSTLEIQRTEQGDSAMYLCASSPDRVQGETQYFGPGTRLLVL.

This chain joins TRBV27 and TRBJ2-7; 9 bases fit TRBD1. V shed 5 bases and J 4 bases; nucleotides not matched to a gene: 6. Germline CDR1 reads MNHEY; CDR2 reads SMNVEV (reference sequence). This CDR3 has 14 residues. CDR3 region: CASSPRQGGYEQYF. Here the CDR3 DNA reads TGTGCCAGCAGTCCTCGACAGGGGGGGTACGAGCAGTACTTC.

This clone was seen more than once but under ten times. DNA of the CDR3: TGCAGCGTTGGGACAGTGAACACTGAAGCTTTCTTT. It encodes CSVGTVNTEAFF. The V call is TRBV29-1, the J call TRBJ1-1; possibly TRBD1 for D (6 bases). The CDR3 runs to 12 residues. Per the germline V gene, CDR1 is SQVTM and CDR2 is ANQGSEA. V was trimmed by 4 bases and J by 0 bases, leaving 6 bases between them.

The V gene is TRBV14, the J gene TRBJ2-2; D possibly corresponds to TRBD1 (6 bases). The germline V gene has CDR1 SGHDN and CDR2 FVKESK. The CDR3 length is 14 residues. Trimming took off 4 bases at V and 4 bases at J, with 10 bases between the two ends. In DNA, the CDR3 is TGTGCCAGCAGCCGGGACACCACCACCGGGGAGCTGTTTTTT. It is translated as CASSRDTTTGELFF.

V gene TRBV19 combines with J gene TRBJ1-5; 10 bases align to TRBD1. This CDR3 is 14 amino acids long. V shed 5 bases, J shed 9 bases, and the junction held 7 bases outside the gene matches. Germline lookup yields CDR1 LNHDA and CDR2 SQIVND (reference sequence). The CDR3: CASSSGTGDAPQHF. In nucleotides, the CDR3 is TGTGCCAGTAGTTCTGGGACAGGGGATGCGCCCCAGCATTTT.

The chain combines TRBV2 with TRBJ2-6; 10 positions match TRBD1. The junction had 6 bases not matched to a gene; V was cut back by 6 bases and J by 1 base. This CDR3 is 17 amino acids long. The V gene's germline CDR1 is SNHLY and CDR2 FYNNEI. CDR3: CASRTRDRGSGANVLTF. Here the CDR3 DNA reads TGTGCCAGCAGGACCCGGGACAGGGGTTCTGGGGCCAACGTCCTGACTTTC.

The chain has TRBV19 and TRBJ1-2; the D is unclear. CDR1 and CDR2 (germline): LNHDA, SQIVND (reference sequence). There are 15 residues in the CDR3. Trimming cost V 1 base and J 3 bases, with 12 bases left between them. CDR3 sequence (DNA): TGTGCCAGTAGTATAGCTTTCGGGGAGGACTATGGCTACACCTTC. Protein: CASSIAFGEDYGYTF.

V gene TRBV7-2 combines with J gene TRBJ2-3, with TRBD2 matching 8 bases. The CDR3 extends over 15 amino acids. J was trimmed by 0 bases and V by 3 bases; bases with no gene match: 2. Germline loops: CDR1 SGHTA, CDR2 FQGNSA. This CDR3 reads CASSLASGSTDTQYF. CDR3 sequence (DNA): TGTGCCAGCAGCTTGGCTAGCGGGAGCACAGATACGCAGTATTTT. The full variable domain, with the rest looked up from reference TRBV7-2 and TRBJ2-3, is GAGVSQSPSNKVTEKGKDVELRCDPISGHTALYWYRQSLGQGLEFLIYFQGNSAPDKSGLPSDRFSAERTGGSVSTLTIQRTQQEDSAVYLCASSLASGSTDTQYFGPGTRLTVL.

The chain couples TRBV4-1 to TRBJ2-5; D gene unclear. Germline-derived CDR1 and CDR2 are MGHRA and YSYEKL. Trimming cost V 3 bases and J 2 bases, with 4 bases left between them. The CDR3 covers 12 residues. The CDR3 DNA follows: TGCGCCAGCAGCCATCCACAAGAGACCCAGTACTTC. The encoded protein is CASSHPQETQYF.

The rearrangement uses TRBV29-1 and TRBJ2-3; 8 bases line up with TRBD1. The ends lost 0 bases at V and 3 bases at J; junction bases unmatched: 5. CDR1 and CDR2 from the germline V gene are SQVTM and ANQGSEA. The CDR3 length is 15 residues. CDR3 sequence: CSVEDDRGVTDTQYF. CDR3 nucleotide sequence: TGCAGCGTTGAAGACGACAGGGGAGTGACAGATACGCAGTATTTT.

The V and J genes are TRBV19 and TRBJ2-7, with TRBD2 as a possible D gene (6 bases). The CDR3 loop spans 13 amino acids. Germline loops: CDR1 LNHDA, CDR2 SQIVND (reference sequence). Trimming stripped 6 bases from V and 3 bases from J, with 12 bases between. CDR3 DNA: TGTGCCAGTAGAGGGACTGATTACTACGAGCAGTACTTC. Protein: CASRGTDYYEQYF.